This is a list of T cell receptor beta chains from one sample in a study of cytomegalovirus exposure and HLA in healthy donors. Sequenced by immunoSEQ multiplex PCR; TCRdb stores in-frame clones only, minus some. Here the sample spans about 120,000 clones, under 85% being singletons. Sequencing was carried out using PBMCs. All receptors come from a man aged 18 to 30 in good health and CMV-seropositive. Both conserved end residues are part of each CDR3. D genes are given only for firm matches. Clone size is not always given. Where it is, it says once, few, many or a class for expanded clones.

CDR3nt | CDR3aa | d_gene | abundance | j_gene | len | v_gene
TGTGCCAGTAGGGATAGCCAGACCCAGTACTTC | CASRDSQTQYF | . | . | TRBJ2-5 | 11 | TRBV19
TGTGCCAGCAGCGTAGACAGTGGTGTCTACGAGCAGTACTTC | CASSVDSGVYEQYF | . | . | TRBJ2-7 | 14 | TRBV9
TGCGCCAGCAGCTCCGGCGGGGTCCCCCACTTT | CASSSGGVPHF | . | few | TRBJ1-6 | 11 | TRBV5-1
TGTGCCAGTAATCGGCGCGGGTTAGGCACAGATACGCAGTATTTT | CASNRRGLGTDTQYF | . | . | TRBJ2-3 | 15 | TRBV19
TGTGCCAGCAGTTTATCTCTCTACAATGAGCAGTTCTTC | CASSLSLYNEQFF | . | few | TRBJ2-1 | 13 | TRBV27
TGTGCCAGCTCCGACCCGGGGGAAGGGGTCTCCTACGAGCAGTACTTC | CASSDPGEGVSYEQYF | . | . | TRBJ2-7 | 16 | TRBV18
TGTGCCAGCAGCTTAGTGTCGGGACAGTCCTCTATCGGAGGGGGCTACACCTTC | CASSLVSGQSSIGGGYTF | TRBD1 | . | TRBJ1-2 | 18 | TRBV7-2
TGTGCTAGTGGCCCTCCTATTCAGCGGACCTCCTACAATGAGCAGTTCTTC | CASGPPIQRTSYNEQFF | . | . | TRBJ2-1 | 17 | TRBV12-5
TGTGCCAGTAGTATAGATGGTAGGGTCGGGGATCAGCCCCAGCATTTT | CASSIDGRVGDQPQHF | . | . | TRBJ1-5 | 16 | TRBV19
TGTGCCAGCAGCCCCCCCGGGACTTACTCCTACGAGCAGTACTTC | CASSPPGTYSYEQYF | . | . | TRBJ2-7 | 15 | TRBV13
TGTGCCGAAACAAACAGGTCAGAGGACTATGGCTACACCTTC | CAETNRSEDYGYTF | . | . | TRBJ1-2 | 14 | TRBV2
TGTGCCAGCAGCCCTCAGGAGAACACTGAAGCTTTCTTT | CASSPQENTEAFF | . | . | TRBJ1-1 | 13 | TRBV27
TGTGCCAGCAGACCCAACAGGGTGCGGAACACTGAAGCTTTCTTT | CASRPNRVRNTEAFF | . | few | TRBJ1-1 | 15 | TRBV28
TGTGCCAGCAGCTTTCTGACGGAGATGTCCTACGAGCAGTACTTC | CASSFLTEMSYEQYF | . | . | TRBJ2-7 | 15 | TRBV5-5
TGCGCCAGCAGCTGGGCGGGTGGCGGAGACGAGCAGTACTTC | CASSWAGGGDEQYF | . | . | TRBJ2-7 | 14 | TRBV5-1
TGCGCCAGCACCCGAGGGTCGGGGGGCGCCTACAATGAGCAGTTCTTC | CASTRGSGGAYNEQFF | . | once | TRBJ2-1 | 16 | TRBV10-1
TGTGCCAGTCGTGGACAGGCAAACTATGGCTACACCTTC | CASRGQANYGYTF | TRBD1 | once | TRBJ1-2 | 13 | TRBV6-5
TGTGCCACCAGCAGCCCTCGGGGACAGGGTAATTCACCCCTCCACTTT | CATSSPRGQGNSPLHF | TRBD1 | . | TRBJ1-6 | 16 | TRBV15
TGTGCCAGCCTCCGGACTAGCGGCAATGAGCAGTTCTTC | CASLRTSGNEQFF | TRBD2 | . | TRBJ2-1 | 13 | TRBV11-2
TGTGCCAGCAGTCGGAGACGAGCTAACTATGGCTACACCTTC | CASSRRRANYGYTF | . | . | TRBJ1-2 | 14 | TRBV6-5
TGTGCCAGCAGCTCCCCTGGTCGGGGGGCCCGTAAGGAGCAGTTCTTC | CASSSPGRGARKEQFF | . | . | TRBJ2-1 | 16 | TRBV13
TGTGCCAGTTCCGACAGGCTTAACTATGGCTACACCTTC | CASSDRLNYGYTF | . | . | TRBJ1-2 | 13 | TRBV19
TGTGCCAGCAATATCCCGACAGAGTACAATGAGCAGTTCTTC | CASNIPTEYNEQFF | . | . | TRBJ2-1 | 14 | TRBV6-4
TGTGCCTGGAGGGACCTCAAGGGGACTGAAGCTTTCTTT | CAWRDLKGTEAFF | . | . | TRBJ1-1 | 13 | TRBV30
TGTGCCAGCAATCAGGTGGGAGAATCTTACGAGCAGTACTTC | CASNQVGESYEQYF | . | few | TRBJ2-7 | 14 | TRBV11-2
TGCGCCAGCAGCTTTCCGCGGGGCTACAATGAGCAGTTCTTC | CASSFPRGYNEQFF | . | . | TRBJ2-1 | 14 | TRBV5-1
TGTGCCTGGAGGGCCCTGTATTCGACGCCAGGCTATGGCTACACCTTC | CAWRALYSTPGYGYTF | . | . | TRBJ1-2 | 16 | TRBV30
TGTGCCAGCAGCCAAGAAGGGACAGGGATGAGCACTGAAGCTTTCTTT | CASSQEGTGMSTEAFF | TRBD1 | . | TRBJ1-1 | 16 | TRBV4-2
TGTGCCAGCAGCTTAGGCCGGGCCGGACTCGGGCAGTACTTC | CASSLGRAGLGQYF | . | few | TRBJ2-7 | 14 | TRBV11-3
TGTGCCAGTAGTCTTCGACAGGGGACAACGAATGAGCAGTTCTTC | CASSLRQGTTNEQFF | TRBD1 | . | TRBJ2-1 | 15 | TRBV19
TGTGCCAGCAGCCAGACCGGGACAGGAGGCGAAAAACTGTTTTTT | CASSQTGTGGEKLFF | TRBD1 | few | TRBJ1-4 | 15 | TRBV14
TGTGCCAGTAGGGAAGATGGACAGGGTTTGAATGGCTACACCTTC | CASREDGQGLNGYTF | TRBD1 | . | TRBJ1-2 | 15 | TRBV19
TGTGCCAGCAGTCCCATACGTTGGAAGGGCCCAGGGCACGGAAACACCATATATTTT | CASSPIRWKGPGHGNTIYF | . | . | TRBJ1-3 | 19 | TRBV7-8
TGTGCCAGCTCAAGAGTACGGGATACGCAGTATTTT | CASSRVRDTQYF | . | . | TRBJ2-3 | 12 | TRBV5-8
TGTGCCAGCAGACAGGAACGGTCGACCGGGGAGCTGTTTTTT | CASRQERSTGELFF | . | . | TRBJ2-2 | 14 | TRBV6-4
TGCGCCAGCAGCCAAGTGACAGGGACCACTGAAGCTTTCTTT | CASSQVTGTTEAFF | TRBD1 | few | TRBJ1-1 | 14 | TRBV4-1
TGTGCCAGCAGCCATCAGGGTATCGGGGAGCTGTTTTTT | CASSHQGIGELFF | . | . | TRBJ2-2 | 13 | TRBV14
TGCGCCAGCAGCTTGGGCCCCGGGACAGGATCCGGGGAGCAGTACTTC | CASSLGPGTGSGEQYF | TRBD1 | . | TRBJ2-7 | 16 | TRBV5-1
TGTGCCAGCAGTGAAGCAGGTCGGGAGACGGGAAAACTGTTTTTT | CASSEAGRETGKLFF | . | . | TRBJ1-4 | 15 | TRBV6-1
TGTGCCAGCAGTTACTCGGCGGCAAGCTCCTACAATGAGCAGTTCTTC | CASSYSAASSYNEQFF | . | . | TRBJ2-1 | 16 | TRBV6-5
TGTGCCAGCAGCTCGTTACTAGCCCGGGCTAGCACAGATACGCAGTATTTT | CASSSLLARASTDTQYF | . | once | TRBJ2-3 | 17 | TRBV7-3
TGTGCCAGCAGCTTAAGGGGGGGTTCGAGCTCTGGGGCCAACGTCCTGACTTTC | CASSLRGGSSSGANVLTF | . | . | TRBJ2-6 | 18 | TRBV7-9
TGTGCCAGCAGTGAAGCGCTGGCCCCCTACGAGCAGTACTTC | CASSEALAPYEQYF | . | . | TRBJ2-7 | 14 | TRBV2
TGTGCCATCAGTGAGGAAACCCGGGTCGACAGGGGGCTCCAGGGCACTGAAGCTTTCTTT | CAISEETRVDRGLQGTEAFF | TRBD1 | . | TRBJ1-1 | 20 | TRBV10-3
TGTGCCAGCAGCTTAGGCCGAGCGGGAGGGCCCTGGTACGAGCAGTACTTC | CASSLGRAGGPWYEQYF | TRBD2 | . | TRBJ2-7 | 17 | TRBV13
TGCGCCAGCAGCTTAGGGGCAGTTGCAACTAATGAAAAACTGTTTTTT | CASSLGAVATNEKLFF | . | . | TRBJ1-4 | 16 | TRBV5-1
TGTGCCAGCAGTGAGGGGGACAGGGGTGGGGAAGGAGCCAAAAACATTCAGTACTTC | CASSEGDRGGEGAKNIQYF | TRBD1 | . | TRBJ2-4 | 19 | TRBV6-1
TGTGCCACCAGCAGAGAATTTCGTTACGAGCAGTACTTC | CATSREFRYEQYF | . | . | TRBJ2-7 | 13 | TRBV15
TGTGCCAGCAGTACCGGGACAGGGTACTACGAGCAGTACTTC | CASSTGTGYYEQYF | TRBD1 | . | TRBJ2-7 | 14 | TRBV5-5
TGCGCCAGCAGTCATCTGAACTATGGCTACACCTTC | CASSHLNYGYTF | . | . | TRBJ1-2 | 12 | TRBV23-1
TGCAGCGTGGAGCGGGACAGGGAGAACACTGAAGCTTTCTTT | CSVERDRENTEAFF | TRBD1 | . | TRBJ1-1 | 14 | TRBV29-1